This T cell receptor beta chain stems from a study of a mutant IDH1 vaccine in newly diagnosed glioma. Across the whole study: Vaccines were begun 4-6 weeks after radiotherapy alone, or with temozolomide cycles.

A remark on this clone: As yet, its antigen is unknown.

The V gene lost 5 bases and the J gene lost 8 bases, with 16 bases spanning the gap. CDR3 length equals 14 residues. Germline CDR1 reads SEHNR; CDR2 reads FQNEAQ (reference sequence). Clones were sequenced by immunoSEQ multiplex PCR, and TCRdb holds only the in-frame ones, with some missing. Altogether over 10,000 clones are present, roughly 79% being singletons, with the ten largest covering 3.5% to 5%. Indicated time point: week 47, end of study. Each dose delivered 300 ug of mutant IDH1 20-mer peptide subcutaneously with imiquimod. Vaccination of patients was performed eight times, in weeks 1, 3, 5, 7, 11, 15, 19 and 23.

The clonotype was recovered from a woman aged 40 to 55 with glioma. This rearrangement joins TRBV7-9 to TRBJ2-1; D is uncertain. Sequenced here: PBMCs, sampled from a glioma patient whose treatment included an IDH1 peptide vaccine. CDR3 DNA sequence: TGTGCCAGCAGCCCCCCCGGTTATGGGGATGAGCAGTTCTTC. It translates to CASSPPGYGDEQFF.